This T cell receptor beta chain was recovered during a study of cytomegalovirus exposure and HLA in healthy donors. Study in general: For the approximately 400 genotyped donors, 75% to 90% fell within the Caucasian-associated ancestry cluster. Study-level results: Sequencing artifact likely explains a cluster of highly shared sequence variants.

13 Jbeta primers and 60 Vbeta primers were used for the PCR. The table came from immunoSEQ multiplex PCR; TCRdb's copy has only in-frame clones and leaves some out. The sample gives 150,000 or so clones, approximately 71% of which show up once; about 1.6% is in the top ten. Comments on this clone: The antigen is undetermined.

This TCR came from a girl between 5 and 17 years old in good health and CMV-seronegative. Sequenced sample: PBMCs.

CDR3 DNA: TGCGCCAGCAGCTTACAATGGTTCTCCTACGAGCAGTACTTC. Translating gives CASSLQWFSYEQYF. The chain carries TRBV4-1 and TRBJ2-7; D is uncertain. CDR1 MGHRA and CDR2 YSYEKL come from the germline V gene. This CDR3 is 14 amino acids long. Trimming took 5 bases from V and 0 from J, leaving 11 bases between them.